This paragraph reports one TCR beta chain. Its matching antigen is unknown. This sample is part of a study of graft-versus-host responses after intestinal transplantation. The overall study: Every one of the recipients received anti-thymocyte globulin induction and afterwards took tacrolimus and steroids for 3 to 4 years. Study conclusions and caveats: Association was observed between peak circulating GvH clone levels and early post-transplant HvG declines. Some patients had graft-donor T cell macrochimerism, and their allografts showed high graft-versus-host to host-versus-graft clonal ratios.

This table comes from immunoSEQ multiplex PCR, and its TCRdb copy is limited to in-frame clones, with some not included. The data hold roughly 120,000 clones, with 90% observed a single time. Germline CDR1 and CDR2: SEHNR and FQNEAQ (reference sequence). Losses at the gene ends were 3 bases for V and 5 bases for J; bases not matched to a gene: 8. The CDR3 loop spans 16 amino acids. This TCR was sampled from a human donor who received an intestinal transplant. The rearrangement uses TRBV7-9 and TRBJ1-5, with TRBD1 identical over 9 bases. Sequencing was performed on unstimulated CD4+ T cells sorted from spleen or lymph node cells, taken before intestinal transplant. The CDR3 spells CASSLYRDREDQPQHF. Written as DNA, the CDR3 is TGTGCCAGCAGCTTGTACCGGGACAGGGAGGATCAGCCCCAGCATTTT.